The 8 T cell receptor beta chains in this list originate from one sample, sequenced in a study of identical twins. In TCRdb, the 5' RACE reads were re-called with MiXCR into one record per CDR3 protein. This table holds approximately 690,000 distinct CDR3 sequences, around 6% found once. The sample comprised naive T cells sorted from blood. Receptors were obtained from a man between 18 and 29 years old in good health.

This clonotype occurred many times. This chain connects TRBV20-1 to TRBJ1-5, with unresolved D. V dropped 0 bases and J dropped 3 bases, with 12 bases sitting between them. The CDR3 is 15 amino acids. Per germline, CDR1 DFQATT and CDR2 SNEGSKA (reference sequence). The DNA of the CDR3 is TGCAGTGCTAGAGACGACATCGTACTCAATCAGCCCCAGCATTTT. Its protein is CSARDDIVLNQPQHF.

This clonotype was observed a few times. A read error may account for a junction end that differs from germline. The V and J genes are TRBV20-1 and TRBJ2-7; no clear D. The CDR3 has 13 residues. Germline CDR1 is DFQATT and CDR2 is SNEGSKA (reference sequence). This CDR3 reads CSAREIRSHEQYF. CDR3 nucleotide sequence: TGCAGTGCAAGAGAGATCCGTTCCCACGAGCAGTACTTC.

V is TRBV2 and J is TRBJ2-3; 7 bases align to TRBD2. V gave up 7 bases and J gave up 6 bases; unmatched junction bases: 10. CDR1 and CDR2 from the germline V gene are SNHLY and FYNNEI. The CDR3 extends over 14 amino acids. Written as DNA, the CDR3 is TGTGCCAGCAATACTGGCGGGAGATCGGATACGCAGTATTTT. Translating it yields CASNTGGRSDTQYF.

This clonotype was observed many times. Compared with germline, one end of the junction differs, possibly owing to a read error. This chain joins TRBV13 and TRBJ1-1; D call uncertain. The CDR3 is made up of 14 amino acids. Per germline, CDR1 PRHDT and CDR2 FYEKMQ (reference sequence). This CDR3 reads CASSLGRVNTEAFF. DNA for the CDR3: TGTGCCAGCAGCCTAGGCCGGGTGAACACTGAAGCTTTCTTT. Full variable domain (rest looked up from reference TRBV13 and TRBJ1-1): AAGVIQSPRHLIKEKRETATLKCYPIPRHDTVYWYQQGPGQDPQFLISFYEKMQSDKGSIPDRFSAQQFSDYHSELNMSSLELGDSALYFCASSLGRVNTEAFFGQGTRLTVV.

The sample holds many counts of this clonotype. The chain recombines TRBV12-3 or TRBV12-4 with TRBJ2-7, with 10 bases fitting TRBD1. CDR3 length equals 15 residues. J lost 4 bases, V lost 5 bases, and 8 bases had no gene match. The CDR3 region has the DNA TGTGCCAGCAGTCCCGCCGGGACAGGGGTATACGAGCAGTACTTC. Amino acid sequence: CASSPAGTGVYEQYF.

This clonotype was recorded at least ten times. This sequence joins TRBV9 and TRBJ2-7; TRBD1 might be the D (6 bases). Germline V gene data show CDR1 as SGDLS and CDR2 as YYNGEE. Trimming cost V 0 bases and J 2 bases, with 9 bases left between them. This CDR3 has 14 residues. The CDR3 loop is CASSVGDNTYEQYF. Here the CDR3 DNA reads TGTGCCAGCAGCGTAGGGGACAATACCTACGAGCAGTACTTC.

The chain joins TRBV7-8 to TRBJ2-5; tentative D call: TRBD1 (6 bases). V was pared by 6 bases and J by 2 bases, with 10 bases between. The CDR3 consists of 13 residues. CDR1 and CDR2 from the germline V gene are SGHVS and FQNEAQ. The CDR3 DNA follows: TGTGCCAGCAGTGGGACACAGCAAGAGACCCAGTACTTC. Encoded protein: CASSGTQQETQYF.

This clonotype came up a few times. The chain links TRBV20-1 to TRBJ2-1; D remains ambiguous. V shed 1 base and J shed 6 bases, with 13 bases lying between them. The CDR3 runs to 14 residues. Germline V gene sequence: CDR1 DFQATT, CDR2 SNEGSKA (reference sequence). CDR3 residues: CSARAADQLNEQFF. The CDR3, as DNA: TGCAGTGCTAGAGCGGCTGACCAGCTCAATGAGCAGTTCTTC.